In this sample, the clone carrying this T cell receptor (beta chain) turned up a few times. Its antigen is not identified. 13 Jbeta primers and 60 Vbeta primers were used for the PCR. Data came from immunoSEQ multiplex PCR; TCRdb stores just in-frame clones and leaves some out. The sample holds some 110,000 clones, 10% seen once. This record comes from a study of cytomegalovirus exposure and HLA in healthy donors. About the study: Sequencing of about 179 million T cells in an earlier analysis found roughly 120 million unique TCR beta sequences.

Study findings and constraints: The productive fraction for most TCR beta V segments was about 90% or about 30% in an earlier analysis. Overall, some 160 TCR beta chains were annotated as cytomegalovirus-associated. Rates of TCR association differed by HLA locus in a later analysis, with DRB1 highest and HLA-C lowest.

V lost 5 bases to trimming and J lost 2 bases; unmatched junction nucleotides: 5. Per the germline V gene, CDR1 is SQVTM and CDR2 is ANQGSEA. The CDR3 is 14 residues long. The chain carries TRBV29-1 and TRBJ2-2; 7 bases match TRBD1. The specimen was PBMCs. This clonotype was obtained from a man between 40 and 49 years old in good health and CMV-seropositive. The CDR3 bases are TGCAGCGTTTACGGGACAGCAAACACCGGGGAGCTGTTTTTT. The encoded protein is CSVYGTANTGELFF.